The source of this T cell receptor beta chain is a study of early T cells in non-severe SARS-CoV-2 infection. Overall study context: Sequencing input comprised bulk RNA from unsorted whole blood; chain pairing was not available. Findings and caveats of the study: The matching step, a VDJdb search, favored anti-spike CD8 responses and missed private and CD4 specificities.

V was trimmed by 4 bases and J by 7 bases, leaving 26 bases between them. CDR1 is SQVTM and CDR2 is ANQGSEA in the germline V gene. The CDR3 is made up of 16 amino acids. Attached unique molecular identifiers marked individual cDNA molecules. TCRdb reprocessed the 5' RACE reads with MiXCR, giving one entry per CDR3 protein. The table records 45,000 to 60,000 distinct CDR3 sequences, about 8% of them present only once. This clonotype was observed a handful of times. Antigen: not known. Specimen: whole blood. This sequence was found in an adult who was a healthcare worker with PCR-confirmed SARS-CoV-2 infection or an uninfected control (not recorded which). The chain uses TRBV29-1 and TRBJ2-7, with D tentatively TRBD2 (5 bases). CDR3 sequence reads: CSVVAWALSGNEEQYF. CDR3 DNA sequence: TGCAGCGTTGTGGCCTGGGCCCTCTCGGGGAATGAAGAGCAGTACTTC.